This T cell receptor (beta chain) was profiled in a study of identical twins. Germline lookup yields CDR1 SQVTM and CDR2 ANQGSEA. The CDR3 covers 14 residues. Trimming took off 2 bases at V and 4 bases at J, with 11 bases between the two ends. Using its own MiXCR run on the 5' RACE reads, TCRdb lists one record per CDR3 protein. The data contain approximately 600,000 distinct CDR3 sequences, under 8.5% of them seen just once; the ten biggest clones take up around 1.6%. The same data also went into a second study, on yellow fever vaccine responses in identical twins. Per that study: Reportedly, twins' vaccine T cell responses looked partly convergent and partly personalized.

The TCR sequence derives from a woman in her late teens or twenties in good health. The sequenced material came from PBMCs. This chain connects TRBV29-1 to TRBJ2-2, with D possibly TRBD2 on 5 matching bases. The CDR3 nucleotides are TGCAGCGTTGAAACGGGATTAGGCACCGGGGAGCTGTTTTTT. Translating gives CSVETGLGTGELFF.